These 22 T cell receptor beta chains came from one sample sequenced in a study of blood T cell repertoires in COVID-19. The protocol was immunoSEQ multiplex PCR, while the TCRdb copy is restricted to in-frame clones and leaves out a portion. The data show about 150,000 clones, about nine tenths seen once. Sequenced: PBMCs or T cells enriched from blood (not recorded which). These receptors all come from a woman aged 40 to 50 who had been exposed to COVID-19.

The gene calls are TRBV24-1 and TRBJ2-2, with D unclear. V was shortened by 5 bases and J by 2 bases, with 5 bases between the two germline ends. CDR3 size: 13 residues. Germline loops: CDR1 KGHDR, CDR2 SFDVKD. The CDR3 is CATSARNTGELFF. The CDR3, as DNA: TGTGCCACCAGTGCCAGAAACACCGGGGAGCTGTTTTTT.

This clone was found once. The chain joins TRBV2 to TRBJ1-5; 7 bases are shared with TRBD1. V shed 4 bases, J shed 2 bases, and the junction held 8 bases outside the gene matches. Germline CDR1 and CDR2: SNHLY and FYNNEI. CDR3 length equals 16 residues. The CDR3 DNA sequence: TGTGCCAGCAGTGGACTACAGGGGACGGGCAATCAGCCCCAGCATTTT. It yields the protein CASSGLQGTGNQPQHF.

V is TRBV5-1 and J is TRBJ2-5; D not resolved. CDR3 size: 18 residues. V shed 0 bases and J shed 5 bases, with 23 bases lying between them. The germline gives CDR1 SGHRS, CDR2 YFSETQ. The CDR3 DNA follows: TGCGCCAGCAGCTTGGCCAAAGTCTTACACCAACTACGGGAGACCCAGTACTTC. This encodes CASSLAKVLHQLRETQYF.

In its sample, this clone was seen once. V usage is TRBV21-1 and J usage is TRBJ2-1; TRBD2, the table's D call, was not compared with the DNA. TRBV21-1 corresponds to a pseudogene. The CDR3 extends over 18 amino acids. DNA of the CDR3: TGTGCCAGCAGCAAAGAGGGGCCGGGACTAGCGTCCTACAATGAGCAGTTCTTC. Translation gives CASSKEGPGLASYNEQFF.

The rearrangement joins TRBV5-5 to TRBJ2-7; TRBD2 might be the D (6 bases). The germline V and J ends were trimmed by 0 bases and 2 bases, with 15 bases remaining between them. Germline V gene data show CDR1 as SGHKS and CDR2 as YYEKEE (reference sequence). The CDR3 runs to 16 residues. The CDR3 sequence: CASSLVGRTRAYEQYF. For the CDR3, the DNA is TGTGCCAGCAGCTTGGTTGGGAGGACCAGGGCCTACGAGCAGTACTTC.

This clone is medium-sized (0.01 to 0.1%) within its sample. V is TRBV2 and J is TRBJ1-1, with D perhaps TRBD1 (6 bases). Germline CDR1 is SNHLY and CDR2 is FYNNEI. The germline V and J ends were trimmed by 7 bases and 0 bases, with 12 bases remaining between them. CDR3 length: 14 amino acids. This chain's CDR3 is CASIQGAMNTEAFF. The CDR3 nucleotides read TGTGCCAGCATACAGGGTGCGATGAACACTGAAGCTTTCTTT.

The count of this clone is one. The chain joins TRBV10-3 to TRBJ2-2; weak D call: TRBD1 (6 bases). Germline V gene sequence: CDR1 ENHRY, CDR2 SYGVKD. The length of the CDR3 is 14 residues. V lost 7 bases and J 1 base, leaving 10 bases between the germline ends. The CDR3 DNA reads as TGTGCCATCACCGGGACACAGAACACCGGGGAGCTGTTTTTT. This gives the protein CAITGTQNTGELFF.

The chain is built from TRBV27 and TRBJ1-5, with 7 positions matching TRBD1. Germline loops: CDR1 MNHEY, CDR2 SMNVEV (reference sequence). Unmatched junction bases numbered 6, after V lost 7 bases and J lost 0 bases. CDR3 length: 15 residues. The CDR3 bases are TGTGCCAGCAACACAGGGGTAAATAGCAATCAGCCCCAGCATTTT. Its translation: CASNTGVNSNQPQHF.

The chain couples TRBV12-5 to TRBJ2-1; 14 nucleotides match TRBD2. The CDR3 has 16 residues. Trimming removed 7 bases from V and 9 bases from J; junction bases left unmatched: 11. Germline V gene data show CDR1 as LGHNT and CDR2 as FRNRAP. The CDR3 loop is CASATSTSGGAGEQFF. For the CDR3, the DNA is TGTGCTAGTGCCACGTCGACTAGCGGGGGGGCGGGTGAGCAGTTCTTC. Full variable domain (remainder filled in from reference TRBV12-5 and TRBJ2-1): DARVTQTPRHKVTEMGQEVTMRCQPILGHNTVFWYRQTMMQGLELLAYFRNRAPLDDSGMPKDRFSAEMPDATLATLKIQPSEPRDSAVYFCASATSTSGGAGEQFFGPGTRLTVL.

The gene calls are TRBV4-2 and TRBJ2-5; 7 nucleotides match TRBD1. The CDR3 has 16 amino acids. Trimming at V came to 1 base and at J to 6 bases, leaving 11 bases not matched to a gene. From germline, CDR1 is LGHNA and CDR2 YNFKEQ. The CDR3 coding sequence is TGTGCCAGCAGCCAAGCTTCCGACAGGGTAATAAAGACCCAGTACTTC. Encoded protein: CASSQASDRVIKTQYF.

V is TRBV18 and J is TRBJ2-5; TRBD2 is a possible D gene (6 bases). CDR3 length: 12 amino acids. The germline V gene encodes CDR1 KGHSH and CDR2 LQKENI. V was clipped by 6 bases and J by 5 bases, with 10 bases between them. The DNA of the CDR3 is TGTGCCAGCTCTGACAGCGGGGAGACCCAGTACTTC. It codes for CASSDSGETQYF.

The CDR3 here is CASSSRLAGVYEQYF. CDR3 in DNA: TGTGCCAGCAGTTCCCGACTAGCGGGAGTCTACGAGCAGTACTTC. The chain recombines TRBV6-5 with TRBJ2-7, with 12 positions matching TRBD2. V lost 4 bases and J lost 3; bases outside the gene matches: 4. Germline assignment: CDR1 MNHEY and CDR2 SVGAGI. The CDR3 spans 15 residues.

The rearrangement joins TRBV29-1 to TRBJ1-1, with D perhaps matching TRBD1 (5 bases). CDR3 length equals 14 residues. V was shortened by 5 bases and J by 5 bases, with 18 bases between the two germline ends. Germline V gene lookup returns CDR1 SQVTM and CDR2 ANQGSEA. The CDR3, as DNA: TGCAGCGTTCGGCCCGGGGGATTCCTGACTGAAGCTTTCTTT. This encodes CSVRPGGFLTEAFF.

The J gene is TRBJ2-7, the V gene TRBV14; 7 bases are a match to TRBD1. The CDR3 is made up of 14 amino acids. The germline gives CDR1 SGHDN, CDR2 FVKESK. Germline trimming cut 4 bases from V and 0 bases from J; bases unmatched to any gene: 3. For the CDR3, the DNA is TGTGCCAGCAGCCCCCGGACAGGCTCCTACGAGCAGTACTTC. It translates to CASSPRTGSYEQYF. Supplemented by reference TRBV14 and TRBJ2-7, the full variable domain reads EAGVTQFPSHSVIEKGQTVTLRCDPISGHDNLYWYRRVMGKEIKFLLHFVKESKQDESGMPNNRFLAERTGGTYSTLKVQPAELEDSGVYFCASSPRTGSYEQYFGPGTRLTVT.

This clone came up once. The chain links TRBV18 to TRBJ2-4; D may be TRBD2 (5 bases). The CDR3 spans 14 residues. V was pared by 3 bases and J by 5 bases, with 11 bases between. Germline V gene lookup returns CDR1 KGHSH and CDR2 LQKENI. The DNA of the CDR3 is TGTGCCAGCTCACCCCGACTAACCCAAAACATTCAGTACTTC. It is translated as CASSPRLTQNIQYF.

V and J are TRBV5-1 and TRBJ1-3; D not certain. Trimming cost V 3 bases and J 3 bases, with 7 bases left between them. Germline assignment: CDR1 SGHRS and CDR2 YFSETQ. This CDR3 spans 13 amino acids. This CDR3 reads CASSSGFGNTIYF. For the CDR3, the DNA is TGCGCCAGCAGCTCGGGATTTGGAAACACCATATATTTT.

This clone showed up just a few times. The genes are TRBV28 and TRBJ2-7; D might be TRBD2 (6 bases). V dropped 4 bases and J dropped 5 bases, with 18 bases sitting between them. Looked up from germline, CDR1 is MDHEN and CDR2 is SYDVKM. The CDR3 loop spans 15 amino acids. This chain's CDR3 is CASSSDYGPTNEQYF. The CDR3 nucleotides are TGTGCCAGCAGTTCGGACTATGGACCCACCAACGAGCAGTACTTC.

CDR3 protein: CASKGGATNEKLFF. For the CDR3, the DNA is TGTGCCAGTAAGGGGGGGGCAACTAATGAAAAACTGTTTTTT. The chain recombines TRBV19 with TRBJ1-4; D is perhaps TRBD1 (6 bases). CDR1 is LNHDA and CDR2 is SQIVND in the germline V gene (reference sequence). V lost 7 bases, J lost 0 bases, and 9 bases lay in between. This CDR3 is built from 14 residues.

The V call is TRBV18, the J call TRBJ1-1, with 10 bases aligning to TRBD1. The length of the CDR3 is 15 residues. Germline loops: CDR1 KGHSH, CDR2 LQKENI. The V segment lost 5 bases and the J segment 10 bases; nucleotides outside the gene matches: 13. The CDR3 sequence is CASSESWGQGRLAFF. For the CDR3, the DNA is TGTGCCAGCTCAGAGTCCTGGGGACAGGGGAGATTAGCTTTCTTT.

The count of this clone is one. The J gene is TRBJ1-5, the V gene TRBV10-3; D possibly corresponds to TRBD1 (6 bases). This CDR3 region has 13 residues. V lost 10 bases and J 0 bases, leaving 10 bases between the germline ends. Germline lookup yields CDR1 ENHRY and CDR2 SYGVKD. Here the CDR3 DNA reads TGTGCCACCCGGACAGATAGCAATCAGCCCCAGCATTTT. Its translation: CATRTDSNQPQHF.

Written as DNA, the CDR3 is TGTGCCAGTAGCCCACAGGGGGCCACTGAAGCTTTCTTT. This translates into CASSPQGATEAFF. V is TRBV19 and J is TRBJ1-1; TRBD1 agrees at 9 bases. Trimming cost V 6 bases and J 4 bases; bases outside gene matches: 3. Germline V gives CDR1 LNHDA, CDR2 SQIVND (reference sequence). The CDR3 spans 13 residues.

A single count supports this clone. The chain joins TRBV19 to TRBJ2-1; 8 bases are shared with TRBD2. From germline, CDR1 is LNHDA and CDR2 SQIVND (reference sequence). Trimming cost V 6 bases and J 9 bases; bases outside gene matches: 13. The CDR3 runs 15 residues. CDR3 DNA sequence: TGTGCCAGTAGCTATAGCGGGACCCCTCTAGGTGAGCAGTTCTTC. It is translated as CASSYSGTPLGEQFF.